This entry concerns a single T cell receptor beta chain. A read error may produce the germline difference seen at one junction end. This CDR3 is also generated by other DNA sequences in the sample. Germline V lookup: CDR1 SGHNT, CDR2 YENEEA. This CDR3 is 15 amino acids long. The data are from a study of glioma-infiltrating T cells after dendritic cell vaccination. TCRdb's copy holds only in-frame clones and misses some; the assay was immunoSEQ multiplex PCR. Here the sample spans fewer than 110,000 clones, around 81% being singletons. The chain links TRBV11-3 to TRBJ2-7; the match to TRBD2 covers 9 bases. The sequencing used blood, collected before dendritic cell vaccination. The TCR comes from a human donor with glioblastoma. The chain's CDR3 is CASSLFSGGTYEQYF. The CDR3 DNA is TGCGCCAGCAGCTTATTCAGCGGGGGGACCTACGAGCAGTACTTC.